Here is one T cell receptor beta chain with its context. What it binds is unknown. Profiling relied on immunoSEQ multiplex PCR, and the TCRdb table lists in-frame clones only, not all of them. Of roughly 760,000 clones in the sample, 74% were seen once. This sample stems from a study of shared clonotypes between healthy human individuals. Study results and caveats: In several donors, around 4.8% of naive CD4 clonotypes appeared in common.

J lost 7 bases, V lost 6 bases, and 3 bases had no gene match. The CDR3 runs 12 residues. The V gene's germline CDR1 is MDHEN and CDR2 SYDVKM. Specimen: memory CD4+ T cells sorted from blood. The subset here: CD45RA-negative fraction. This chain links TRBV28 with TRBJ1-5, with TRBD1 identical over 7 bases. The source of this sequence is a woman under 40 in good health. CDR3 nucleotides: TGTGCCAGCAGGAGACAGGGACAGCCCCAGCATTTT. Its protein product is CASRRQGQPQHF.